Below, 9 T cell receptor beta chains from the same sample are listed, as sequenced in a study of T cell responses to AZD1222 COVID-19 vaccine. Here immunoSEQ multiplex PCR was the method, and the copy in TCRdb shows in-frame clones only, minus some. The data show around 100,000 clones, 85% to 90% seen once. The sample here was peripheral blood, taken on day 0 of AZD1222 vaccination. The receptor source for this set is an adult in good health.

The J gene is TRBJ1-1, the V gene TRBV19; D call uncertain. Germline V CDR1 and CDR2: LNHDA, SQIVND (reference sequence). The CDR3 length is 14 residues. The ends were cut back, 3 bases at V and 2 bases at J, with 10 bases in the middle. This chain's CDR3 is CASSIMRGNTEAFF. In nucleotides, the CDR3 is TGTGCCAGTAGTATTATGAGAGGAAACACTGAAGCTTTCTTT.

J is TRBJ1-2 and V is TRBV5-1; the D is unclear. V lost 0 bases and J 2 bases, leaving 2 bases between the germline ends. The germline CDR1 and CDR2 sequences are SGHRS and YFSETQ. This CDR3 has 12 amino acids. The CDR3 DNA reads as TGCGCCAGCAGCTTGGACAACTATGGCTACACCTTC. It translates to CASSLDNYGYTF. The complete variable domain, with remaining parts taken from reference TRBV5-1 and TRBJ1-2, reads KAGVTQTPRYLIKTRGQQVTLSCSPISGHRSVSWYQQTPGQGLQFLFEYFSETQRNKGNFPGRFSGRQFSNSRSEMNVSTLELGDSALYLCASSLDNYGYTFGSGTRLTVV.

For this clone: Other DNA variants within this sample encode the same CDR3. In nucleotides, the CDR3 is TGTGCCAGCAGTTCGACAGTCAATCAGCCCCAGCATTTT. Its translation is CASSSTVNQPQHF. The chain uses TRBV12-3 or TRBV12-4 and TRBJ1-5, with TRBD1 as a possible D gene (5 bases). Trimming pared 4 bases from V and 3 bases from J, leaving 7 bases between. The CDR3 contains 13 residues.

The DNA for the CDR3 is TGTGCCAGCAGCTTGTGGACCGCGGGGACACCCCTCCACTTT. Translating gives CASSLWTAGTPLHF. V and J are TRBV5-8 and TRBJ1-6; D gene unclear. Trimming took 1 base from V and 11 from J, leaving 13 bases between them. Germline CDR1 is SGHTS and CDR2 is YDEGEE. This CDR3 spans 14 amino acids.

The chain joins TRBV4-1 to TRBJ1-2; no definite D call. Germline values: CDR1 MGHRA, CDR2 YSYEKL. This CDR3 contains 14 residues. V was shortened by 1 base and J by 6 bases, with 12 bases between the two germline ends. The CDR3 here is CASSQVTIQDGYTF. CDR3 nucleotide sequence: TGCGCCAGCAGCCAAGTGACGATTCAGGATGGCTACACCTTC.

The chain has TRBV27 and TRBJ2-3; D unclear. Trimming stripped 3 bases from V and 1 base from J, with 8 bases between. The germline V gene encodes CDR1 MNHEY and CDR2 SMNVEV (reference sequence). CDR3 length: 14 amino acids. The DNA for the CDR3 is TGTGCCAGCAGTTTTGGAACAGGCACAGATACGCAGTATTTT. Translating it yields CASSFGTGTDTQYF.

The chain uses TRBV28 and TRBJ1-5; possibly TRBD1 for D (5 bases). The V and J ends lost 6 bases and 7 bases respectively, with 16 bases between them. The CDR3 is 14 amino acids. The V gene's germline CDR1 is MDHEN and CDR2 SYDVKM. The CDR3 reads CASSFQGSRQPQHF. The CDR3 DNA follows: TGTGCCAGCAGCTTCCAGGGCAGCAGGCAGCCCCAGCATTTT.

The rearrangement joins TRBV6-4 to TRBJ1-2, with 8 bases fitting TRBD1. Germline V gene data show CDR1 as MRHNA and CDR2 as SNTAGT. V lost 6 bases and J lost 0; bases outside the gene matches: 9. This CDR3 comprises 16 residues. CDR3 sequence reads: CASRSTGTGANYGYTF. As DNA, the CDR3 is TGTGCCAGCAGATCGACCGGGACAGGCGCTAACTATGGCTACACCTTC.

The V and J genes are TRBV5-1 and TRBJ2-3; D is possibly TRBD1 (5 bases). The CDR3 has 14 amino acids. Trimming took 4 bases from V and 2 from J, leaving 11 bases between them. Per the germline V gene, CDR1 is SGHRS and CDR2 is YFSETQ. The CDR3 protein is CASSPPTDTDTQYF. DNA for the CDR3: TGCGCCAGCAGCCCACCGACAGACACAGATACGCAGTATTTT.